The 18 T cell receptor beta chains below all came from one sample that was sequenced in a study of T cell repertoires in cytomegalovirus infection. Each CDR3 protein is one row after TCRdb ran MiXCR on the reads. The data show 130,000 or so distinct CDR3 sequences, 5.5% to 8% seen once. The source material was PBMCs. All receptors derive from a human donor in good health (CMV status not recorded). Some clones in this sample may be carry-over from other donors' samples.

This clonotype was observed a few times. The rearrangement links TRBV20-1 to TRBJ2-3; D gene uncertain. The CDR3 extends over 14 amino acids. The germline gives CDR1 DFQATT, CDR2 SNEGSKA (reference sequence). Trimming cost V 2 bases and J 5 bases, with 14 bases left between them. DNA of the CDR3: TGCAGTGCTAGATCGGAGTTTGTGGGAGATACGCAGTATTTT. Amino acids: CSARSEFVGDTQYF.

The chain has TRBV28 and TRBJ1-1; D is undetermined. Trimming left V 2 bases short and J 0 bases short, with 10 bases between. CDR1 MDHEN and CDR2 SYDVKM come from the germline V gene. This CDR3 contains 15 residues. In DNA, the CDR3 is TGTGCCAGCAGTTTAGGGTCAGAAATGAACACTGAAGCTTTCTTT. Residues: CASSLGSEMNTEAFF.

This rearrangement joins TRBV5-4 to TRBJ2-5, with 8 bases matching TRBD1. V shed 4 bases and J 5 bases; nucleotides not matched to a gene: 13. The CDR3 has 16 residues. CDR1 is SGHNT and CDR2 is YYREEE in the germline V gene (reference sequence). Here the CDR3 reads CASSPGQGRGGETQYF. Written as DNA, the CDR3 is TGTGCCAGCAGCCCCGGACAGGGTAGGGGAGGCGAGACCCAGTACTTC.

This clonotype was detected ten times or more. CDR3 bases: TGTGCCAGCAGTTTCGGAGGGGTGAAGGAGACCCAGTACTTC. Protein product: CASSFGGVKETQYF. The chain combines TRBV12-3 or TRBV12-4 with TRBJ2-5; tentative D call: TRBD2 (6 bases). With 3 bases removed from V and 5 bases from J, the gap between germline ends came to 13 bases. The CDR3 totals 14 residues.

In this sample, this clonotype turned up a few times. The chain combines TRBV7-2 with TRBJ2-3; 8 bases are shared with TRBD1. Germline CDR1 and CDR2: SGHTA and FQGNSA. This CDR3 comprises 15 residues. J lost 2 bases, V lost 4 bases, and 5 bases had no gene match. CDR3 region: CASSSDRGITDTQYF. The CDR3 nucleotides are TGTGCCAGCAGCTCTGACAGGGGAATCACAGATACGCAGTATTTT.

This clonotype has more than one count but fewer than ten. This sequence joins TRBV7-2 and TRBJ2-5, with 11 bases aligning to TRBD2. The V gene's germline CDR1 is SGHTA and CDR2 FQGNSA. The length of the CDR3 is 15 residues. Trimming removed 5 bases from V and 5 bases from J; junction bases left unmatched: 7. This chain's CDR3 is CASSTTSGVLETQYF. CDR3 DNA: TGTGCCAGCAGCACGACTAGCGGGGTGCTCGAGACCCAGTACTTC.

Many counts were recorded for this clonotype. The V and J genes are TRBV7-9 and TRBJ2-1, with D unclear. V was trimmed by 5 bases and J by 7 bases, leaving 12 bases between them. Germline CDR1 is SEHNR and CDR2 is FQNEAQ (reference sequence). CDR3 length: 13 residues. The DNA for the CDR3 is TGTGCCAGCAGCCCCCCCAGTAATAATGAGCAGTTCTTC. Translated, it gives CASSPPSNNEQFF.

This clonotype was detected a few times. The chain joins TRBV20-1 to TRBJ2-6; tentative D call: TRBD2 (5 bases). Germline V gives CDR1 DFQATT, CDR2 SNEGSKA (reference sequence). Trimming cost V 5 bases and J 1 base, with 6 bases left between them. The CDR3 spans 13 residues. DNA of the CDR3: TGCAGTGCTTCGGGGTCTGGGGCCAACGTCCTGACTTTC. Translation gives CSASGSGANVLTF.

This clonotype was seen repeatedly, ten times or more. The V call is TRBV28, the J call TRBJ1-5; perhaps TRBD1 as D (5 bases). Germline V CDR1 and CDR2: MDHEN, SYDVKM. Trimming shortened V by 5 bases and J by 3 bases, and 11 bases separated the two germline ends. The CDR3 totals 14 residues. The CDR3 sequence: CASSQGFDNQPQHF. Here the CDR3 DNA reads TGTGCCAGCAGTCAGGGTTTTGACAATCAGCCCCAGCATTTT.

This chain connects TRBV20-1 to TRBJ2-1; 10 bases line up with TRBD2. The ends lost 4 bases at V and 6 bases at J; junction bases unmatched: 6. The V gene's germline CDR1 is DFQATT and CDR2 SNEGSKA (reference sequence). This CDR3 spans 14 amino acids. The CDR3 nucleotides are TGCAGTGCTACACTGACTAGCGGGTCCAATGAGCAGTTCTTC. Amino acids: CSATLTSGSNEQFF.

This clonotype has only a few counts. The chain employs TRBV9 and TRBJ2-1; TRBD1 is a possible D gene (5 bases). Per the germline V gene, CDR1 is SGDLS and CDR2 is YYNGEE. Trimming cost V 0 bases and J 0 bases, with 13 bases left between them. This CDR3 is built from 17 residues. The CDR3 nucleotides read TGTGCCAGCAGCGTAGTAGACGACAGCCACTCCTACAATGAGCAGTTCTTC. Its protein product is CASSVVDDSHSYNEQFF.

The table lists this clonotype with a few counts. The junction shows a germline mismatch at one end, possibly a read error. V is TRBV4-1 and J is TRBJ1-2; D gene unclear. The CDR3 totals 12 residues. In germline, CDR1 is MGHRA, CDR2 YSYEKL. CDR3 coding DNA: TGTGCCAGCAGCCAGGCAACGGGCGGCTACACCTTC. Protein sequence: CASSQATGGYTF.

This clonotype has at least ten counts. V and J are TRBV20-1 and TRBJ1-1, with 8 bases aligning to TRBD1. The length of the CDR3 is 15 residues. The germline V gene has CDR1 DFQATT and CDR2 SNEGSKA (reference sequence). The J segment lost 7 bases and the V segment lost 1 base, leaving 11 bases of the junction unmatched. The CDR3 region has the DNA TGCAGTGCTAGAGCCGTTGGACAGGGTAATTTTGAAGCTTTCTTT. Amino acids: CSARAVGQGNFEAFF.

This clonotype was counted many times. The CDR3, as DNA: TGTGCCAGCAGCTTACCTTTAGCGGGGGGGCTCGATACGCAGTATTTT. Its protein is CASSLPLAGGLDTQYF. The chain couples TRBV28 to TRBJ2-3, with TRBD2 identical over 11 bases. CDR3 length: 16 amino acids. CDR1 and CDR2 from the germline V gene are MDHEN and SYDVKM. V dropped 6 bases and J dropped 6; count of bases not matched to a gene: 11.

This clonotype was observed at least ten times. CDR3 in DNA: TGTGCCAGCAGCTTAGCGGGACAGGGAAACATTCAGTACTTC. Its protein product is CASSLAGQGNIQYF. This chain links TRBV7-9 with TRBJ2-4, with 9 nucleotides matching TRBD1. Germline CDR1 and CDR2: SEHNR and FQNEAQ (reference sequence). The length of the CDR3 is 14 residues. Trimming took 0 bases from V and 6 from J; bases not matched to a gene: 0. Using reference TRBV7-9 and TRBJ2-4 for the parts outside the CDR3, the full variable domain is DTGVSQNPRHKITKRGQNVTFRCDPISEHNRLYWYRQTLGQGPEFLTYFQNEAQLEKSRLLSDRFSAERPKGSFSTLEIQRTEQGDSAMYLCASSLAGQGNIQYFGAGTRLSVL.

This clonotype was recorded many times. The CDR3, as DNA: TGTGCCAGCAGTTTTCTGAGAGAGACCCAGTACTTC. Its protein is CASSFLRETQYF. J is TRBJ2-5 and V is TRBV12-3 or TRBV12-4; D unresolved. The CDR3 has 12 amino acids. Trimming cost V 3 bases and J 4 bases, with 6 bases left between them.

The CDR3 sequence is CASRFPNGETQYF. Here the CDR3 DNA reads TGTGCCAGCAGATTCCCCAATGGCGAGACCCAGTACTTC. This chain links TRBV2 with TRBJ2-5; D gene unclear. Germline lookup yields CDR1 SNHLY and CDR2 FYNNEI. The V end lost 6 bases, the J end lost 5 bases, and 13 bases lay between the germline ends. The CDR3 length is 13 residues. Variable domain in full (rest from reference TRBV2 and TRBJ2-5): EPEVTQTPSHQVTQMGQEVILRCVPISNHLYFYWYRQILGQKVEFLVSFYNNEISEKSEIFDDQFSVERPDGSNFTLKIRSTKLEDSAMYFCASRFPNGETQYFGPGTRLLVL.

This clonotype was observed at least ten times. The rearrangement links TRBV7-2 to TRBJ2-7; D not certain. The length of the CDR3 is 15 residues. Trimming removed 3 bases from V and 6 bases from J, with 18 bases in between. Germline V gene data show CDR1 as SGHTA and CDR2 as FQGNSA. The CDR3 region is CASSLSSNGAREQYF. The CDR3 coding sequence is TGTGCCAGCAGCTTGTCCAGTAATGGAGCCCGCGAGCAGTACTTC.